This entry describes one T cell receptor beta chain. The record originates from a study of technical replicates of blood from a handful of donors. CDR1 and CDR2 (germline): GTSNPN, SVGIG (reference sequence). There are 11 residues in the CDR3. V dropped 3 bases and J dropped 7 bases, with 9 bases sitting between them. TCRdb's table, derived via immunoSEQ multiplex PCR, lists solely in-frame clones and lacks some. In the table there are fewer than 90,000 clones, 89% of which are singletons. This TCR was recovered from a human donor in good health. This chain connects TRBV30 to TRBJ1-1, with TRBD1 as a possible D gene (6 bases). The sample taken for sequencing was T cells isolated from PBMCs. In DNA, the CDR3 is TGTGCCTGGAGCCAGGACAGTGAAGCTTTCTTT. It encodes CAWSQDSEAFF.